The 22 T cell receptor beta chains reported below all come from one sample, sequenced in a study of blood T cell repertoires in COVID-19. Produced via immunoSEQ multiplex PCR; TCRdb's table is partial and in-frame only. The profile shows 270,000 or so clones, around 86% of them singletons. Sequenced input: peripheral blood. These receptors were obtained from a woman aged 60-75 years with active or convalescent COVID-19.

The DNA of the CDR3 is TGTGCCAGCAGGGCCGACAGGGGGGTAAATGAGCAGTTCTTC. Its protein product is CASRADRGVNEQFF. The chain links TRBV6-5 to TRBJ2-1; 9 bases match TRBD1. The CDR3 is made up of 14 amino acids. Trimming took 6 bases from V and 7 from J; bases not matched to a gene: 7. The V gene's germline CDR1 is MNHEY and CDR2 SVGAGI.

CDR3 in amino acids: CASSPRQAPGETQYF. The CDR3 DNA sequence: TGTGCCAGCAGCCCCCGACAGGCCCCGGGGGAGACCCAGTACTTC. The chain combines TRBV14 with TRBJ2-5; tentatively, D is TRBD1 (6 bases). In germline, CDR1 is SGHDN, CDR2 FVKESK. The CDR3 length is 15 residues. The ends were cut back, 4 bases at V and 5 bases at J, with 17 bases in the middle.

This clone was detected only once. The chain joins TRBV18 to TRBJ2-6, with unresolved D. Germline V gene lookup returns CDR1 KGHSH and CDR2 LQKENI. Trimming shortened V by 5 bases and J by 0 bases, and 14 bases separated the two germline ends. CDR3 size: 17 residues. The CDR3 loop is CASSLTASFSGANVLTF. The CDR3 bases are TGTGCCAGCTCATTAACAGCTTCCTTCTCTGGGGCCAACGTCCTGACTTTC.

The chain has TRBV7-9 and TRBJ1-2; D possibly corresponds to TRBD1 (5 bases). V dropped 5 bases and J dropped 3 bases, with 13 bases sitting between them. CDR1 and CDR2 from the germline V gene are SEHNR and FQNEAQ (reference sequence). The CDR3 has 14 residues. The CDR3 here is CASSLPQGDYGYTF. In DNA, the CDR3 is TGTGCCAGCAGCCTCCCGCAGGGCGACTATGGCTACACCTTC. Full variable domain (missing parts from reference TRBV7-9 and TRBJ1-2): DTGVSQNPRHKITKRGQNVTFRCDPISEHNRLYWYRQTLGQGPEFLTYFQNEAQLEKSRLLSDRFSAERPKGSFSTLEIQRTEQGDSAMYLCASSLPQGDYGYTFGSGTRLTVV.

V is TRBV3-1 (or the pseudogene TRBV3-2) and J is TRBJ1-2; D call uncertain. The CDR3 covers 15 residues. Trimming removed 4 bases from V and 0 bases from J, with 12 bases in between. Germline lookup yields CDR1 LGHDT and CDR2 YNNKEL (reference sequence). The DNA for the CDR3 is TGTGCCAGCAGCCCTATCCCGAGAACTAACTATGGCTACACCTTC. This codes for CASSPIPRTNYGYTF.

J is TRBJ2-1 and V is TRBV6-5; tentatively, D is TRBD1 (5 bases). The germline gives CDR1 MNHEY, CDR2 SVGAGI. V lost 5 bases and J 4 bases, leaving 15 bases between the germline ends. The length of the CDR3 is 15 residues. CDR3 region: CASSPTYSGYNEQFF. CDR3 sequence (DNA): TGTGCCAGCAGTCCCACGTACTCAGGGTACAATGAGCAGTTCTTC.

The chain uses TRBV24-1 and TRBJ2-3; 12 positions match TRBD1. V lost 7 bases and J lost 6; bases outside the gene matches: 1. The V gene's germline CDR1 is KGHDR and CDR2 SFDVKD. This CDR3 contains 13 residues. CDR3 amino acids: CATRGQGADTQYF. In DNA, the CDR3 is TGTGCCACCAGGGGACAGGGGGCGGATACGCAGTATTTT.

This chain connects TRBV28 to TRBJ1-2; D call uncertain. Germline V gene data show CDR1 as MDHEN and CDR2 as SYDVKM. This CDR3 region has 17 residues. V dropped 3 bases and J dropped 3 bases, with 20 bases sitting between them. The CDR3 loop reads CASSFPFRRAGDYGYTF. Written as DNA, the CDR3 is TGTGCCAGCAGTTTTCCTTTTCGGAGGGCCGGAGACTATGGCTACACCTTC.

The gene calls are TRBV28 and TRBJ2-3; a possible D gene is TRBD2 (7 bases). This CDR3 spans 14 amino acids. Between the trimmed V and J ends, which lost 5 bases and 6 bases, there was a span of 15 bases. CDR1 and CDR2 from the germline V gene are MDHEN and SYDVKM. CDR3 nucleotide sequence: TGTGCCAGCAGTCTCTCGGGGGGCAGGGATACGCAGTATTTT. Protein sequence: CASSLSGGRDTQYF.

V usage is TRBV10-3 and J usage is TRBJ2-2, with TRBD1 matching over 7 bases. The germline CDR1 and CDR2 sequences are ENHRY and SYGVKD. The CDR3 totals 15 residues. Losses at the gene ends were 5 bases for V and 6 bases for J; bases not matched to a gene: 9. The CDR3 here is CAISRGGTVPGELFF. The CDR3 nucleotides read TGTGCCATCAGTAGAGGGGGCACAGTCCCCGGGGAGCTGTTTTTT.

The chain links TRBV19 to TRBJ1-1, with D perhaps TRBD1 (6 bases). In germline, CDR1 is LNHDA, CDR2 SQIVND (reference sequence). The CDR3 sequence is 14 residues long. V was trimmed by 4 bases and J by 3 bases, leaving 12 bases between them. The CDR3 sequence: CASSSYRDDTEAFF. In nucleotides, the CDR3 is TGTGCCAGTAGTAGTTACAGGGACGACACTGAAGCTTTCTTT.

The V gene is TRBV5-4, the J gene TRBJ1-1; D may be TRBD1 (6 bases). This CDR3 is built from 15 residues. V lost 4 bases and J 4 bases, leaving 17 bases between the germline ends. The germline V gene encodes CDR1 SGHNT and CDR2 YYREEE (reference sequence). CDR3 region: CASSAQGSPATEAFF. The CDR3 bases are TGTGCCAGCAGCGCACAGGGATCGCCCGCCACTGAAGCTTTCTTT.

This chain uses TRBV30 with TRBJ2-7, with TRBD2 identical over 7 bases. The V gene end was trimmed by 1 base and the J gene end by 3 bases; junction bases not matched to a gene: 12. Per the germline V gene, CDR1 is GTSNPN and CDR2 is SVGIG (reference sequence). The CDR3 length is 16 residues. The CDR3 is CAWSGGGAPTYYEQYF. CDR3 DNA sequence: TGTGCCTGGAGTGGGGGGGGTGCCCCAACCTACTACGAGCAGTACTTC.

The count of this clone is one. The rearrangement joins TRBV19 to TRBJ2-1; possible D gene TRBD2, 5 bases. This CDR3 is 14 amino acids long. V was trimmed by 1 base and J by 5 bases, leaving 9 bases between them. CDR1 is LNHDA, CDR2 SQIVND, per germline (reference sequence). As DNA, the CDR3 is TGTGCCAGTAGTATAGTTTCACTAGACAATGAGCAGTTCTTC. It encodes CASSIVSLDNEQFF.

The rearrangement joins TRBV7-2 to TRBJ2-1, with 9 bases aligning to TRBD1. Trimming at V came to 5 bases and at J to 4 bases, leaving 9 bases not matched to a gene. The CDR3 consists of 16 residues. Germline assignment: CDR1 SGHTA and CDR2 FQGNSA. The CDR3 reads CASSVNGQGPYNEQFF. DNA for the CDR3: TGTGCCAGCAGCGTAAATGGACAGGGGCCTTACAATGAGCAGTTCTTC.

The chain carries TRBV7-9 and TRBJ1-1, with a tentative D call TRBD1 (5 bases). The germline gives CDR1 SEHNR, CDR2 FQNEAQ (reference sequence). The CDR3 has 15 amino acids. Trimming took 1 base from V and 1 from J, leaving 10 bases between them. The CDR3 reads CASSLGGAQNTEAFF. CDR3 nucleotides: TGTGCCAGCAGCTTAGGTGGGGCTCAGAACACTGAAGCTTTCTTT.

This rearrangement joins TRBV5-4 to TRBJ2-2, with 9 bases fitting TRBD2. The CDR3 covers 16 residues. The V segment lost 5 bases and the J segment 3 bases; nucleotides outside the gene matches: 8. The V gene's germline CDR1 is SGHNT and CDR2 YYREEE (reference sequence). Here the CDR3 reads CASREQRGAYTGELFF. DNA for the CDR3: TGTGCCAGCAGGGAACAGCGGGGGGCGTACACCGGGGAGCTGTTTTTT.

This chain uses TRBV19 with TRBJ1-2; D is perhaps TRBD1 (5 bases). CDR1 LNHDA and CDR2 SQIVND come from the germline V gene (reference sequence). The CDR3 totals 16 residues. Between the trimmed V and J ends, which lost 7 bases and 4 bases, there was a span of 22 bases. DNA of the CDR3: TGTGCCAGTAACAATCCATGGAGGGGAAGGGTCTATGGCTACACCTTC. Encoded protein: CASNNPWRGRVYGYTF.

In this sample, this clone turned up a few times. V is TRBV12-3 or TRBV12-4 and J is TRBJ2-4; no reliable D call. This CDR3 has 11 amino acids. V was shortened by 10 bases and J by 7 bases, with 11 bases between the two germline ends. The CDR3 DNA sequence: TGTGCCACTACTTTCGGGAACATTCAGTACTTC. Translation gives CATTFGNIQYF.

This clone was observed at least ten times. The V call is TRBV11-2, the J call TRBJ2-1; TRBD2 aligns across 8 bases. The V and J ends lost 5 bases and 10 bases, in that order; junction bases with no gene match: 19. Germline CDR1 is SGHAT and CDR2 is FQNNGV. This CDR3 spans 17 amino acids. This chain's CDR3 is CASSAGHGGGLRSEQFF. The CDR3 coding sequence is TGTGCCAGCAGCGCGGGCCACGGGGGGGGCCTAAGGAGCGAGCAGTTCTTC.

The chain couples TRBV11-2 to TRBJ1-4, with D possibly being TRBD1 (6 bases). CDR1 SGHAT and CDR2 FQNNGV come from the germline V gene. The length of the CDR3 is 15 residues. The germline V and J ends were trimmed by 4 bases and 8 bases, with 17 bases remaining between them. CDR3 in DNA: TGTGCCAGCAGCTCGTACAGGGAACAGTACGAAAAACTGTTTTTT. It translates to CASSSYREQYEKLFF.

This clone was counted between two and nine times. The gene calls are TRBV19 and TRBJ2-6, with a weak D call TRBD1 (6 bases). Germline CDR1 reads LNHDA; CDR2 reads SQIVND (reference sequence). Trimming removed 1 base at V and 2 bases at J, with 9 bases between. This CDR3 region has 16 residues. The CDR3 region is CASSIVTGTGANVLTF. The DNA of the CDR3 is TGTGCCAGTAGTATAGTCACAGGGACTGGGGCCAACGTCCTGACTTTC.